The text below deals with one T cell receptor beta chain. The antigen is undetermined. CDR3 size: 16 residues. V was pared by 4 bases and J by 4 bases, with 9 bases of the junction left unmatched. The germline V gene has CDR1 MNHEY and CDR2 SVGAGI. Using immunoSEQ multiplex PCR, the repertoire was profiled, and TCRdb retains in-frame clones only, with some absent. The table has approximately 2,000,000 clones, 85% to 95% seen once; the top ten hold approximately 1.7%. Naive CD8 cells comprised CD45RO-negative, CCR7-positively selected cells, excluding terminally differentiated effector memory CD45RA+ cells. Adult Caucasians living in Nashville, Tennessee made up all of the donors. The entry originates in a study of shared clonotypes between healthy human individuals. Looking at the study overall: There were three CD4 naive, three CD4 memory, two CD8 naive and one CD8 memory plates per donor. Regarding the study as a whole: Naive subsets tended to show greater estimated richness than memory subsets.

The sample comprised naive CD8+ T cells from PBMCs. The TCR sequence derives from a man between 18 and 29 years old in good health. Some clones in this sample may be carry-over from other donors' samples. The chain carries TRBV6-5 and TRBJ1-3; the match to TRBD1 covers 8 bases. Written as DNA, the CDR3 is TGTGCCAGCAGTTTGGACAGGGATCTGGGAGGAAACACCATATATTTT. It codes for CASSLDRDLGGNTIYF.